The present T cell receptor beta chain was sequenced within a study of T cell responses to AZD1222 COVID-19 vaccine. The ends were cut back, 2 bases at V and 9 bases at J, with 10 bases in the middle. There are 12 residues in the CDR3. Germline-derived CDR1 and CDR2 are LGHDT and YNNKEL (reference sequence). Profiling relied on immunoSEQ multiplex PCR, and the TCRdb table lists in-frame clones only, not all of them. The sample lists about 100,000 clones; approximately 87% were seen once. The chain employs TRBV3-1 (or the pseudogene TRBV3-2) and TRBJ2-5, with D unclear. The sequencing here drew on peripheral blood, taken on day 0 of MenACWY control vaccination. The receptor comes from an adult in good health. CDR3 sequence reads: CASSQPSEAQYF. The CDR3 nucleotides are TGTGCCAGCAGCCAACCAAGTGAGGCCCAGTACTTC.